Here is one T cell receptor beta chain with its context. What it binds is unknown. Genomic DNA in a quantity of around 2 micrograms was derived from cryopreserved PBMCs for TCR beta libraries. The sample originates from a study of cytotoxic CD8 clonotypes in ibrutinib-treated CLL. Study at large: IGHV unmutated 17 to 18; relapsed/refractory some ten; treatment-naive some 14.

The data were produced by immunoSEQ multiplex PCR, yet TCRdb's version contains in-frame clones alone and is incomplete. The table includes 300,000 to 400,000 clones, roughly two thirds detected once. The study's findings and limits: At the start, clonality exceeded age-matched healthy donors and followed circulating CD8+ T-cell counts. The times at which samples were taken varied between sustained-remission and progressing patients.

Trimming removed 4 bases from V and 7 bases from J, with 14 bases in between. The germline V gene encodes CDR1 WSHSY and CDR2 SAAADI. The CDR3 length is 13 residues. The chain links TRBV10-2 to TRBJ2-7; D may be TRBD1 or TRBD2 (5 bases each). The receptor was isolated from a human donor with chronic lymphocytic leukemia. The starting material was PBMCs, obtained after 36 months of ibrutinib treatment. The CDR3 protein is CASSATLGGEQYF. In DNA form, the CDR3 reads TGCGCCAGCAGTGCTACCCTTGGGGGTGAGCAGTACTTC.